This T cell receptor (beta chain) was recorded in a study of blood T cell repertoires in COVID-19. Study summary: COVID-19 samples, acute and convalescent, were from the United States, Italy and Spain.

Assay: immunoSEQ multiplex PCR; the TCRdb copy retains only in-frame clones and omits some. Among fewer than 150,000 clones, 75% to 90% were seen once, and the ten largest hold 30%. This CDR3 region has 14 residues. The V gene lost 4 bases and the J gene lost 3 bases, with 13 bases spanning the gap. Germline loops: CDR1 SGHNT, CDR2 YENEEA. This TCR derives from a woman between 65 and 79 years old with acute or convalescent COVID-19. The genes are TRBV11-3 and TRBJ2-7; possibly TRBD1 for D (5 bases). Sequencing used peripheral blood. In DNA, the CDR3 is TGTGCCAGCAGCTCAGACAGTAATATCTACGAGCAGTACTTC. As protein: CASSSDSNIYEQYF.